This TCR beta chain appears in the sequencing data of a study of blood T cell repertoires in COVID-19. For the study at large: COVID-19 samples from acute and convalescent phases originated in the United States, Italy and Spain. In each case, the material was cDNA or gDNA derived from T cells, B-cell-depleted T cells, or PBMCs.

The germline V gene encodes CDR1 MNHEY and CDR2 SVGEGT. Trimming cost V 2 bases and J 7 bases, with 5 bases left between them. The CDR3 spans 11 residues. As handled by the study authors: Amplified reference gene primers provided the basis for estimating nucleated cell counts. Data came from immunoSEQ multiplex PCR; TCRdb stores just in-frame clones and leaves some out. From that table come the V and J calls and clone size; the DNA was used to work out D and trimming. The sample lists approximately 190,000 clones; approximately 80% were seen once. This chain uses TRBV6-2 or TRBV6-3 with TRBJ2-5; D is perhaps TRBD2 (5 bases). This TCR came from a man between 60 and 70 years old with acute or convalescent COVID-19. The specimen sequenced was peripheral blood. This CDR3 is CASSYRGTQYF. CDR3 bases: TGTGCCAGCAGTTACCGGGGGACCCAGTACTTC.